At least ten counts were recorded for the clone carrying this TCR beta chain. The data originate from a study of blood T cells in healthy people across ages. Germline V gives CDR1 SGHTA, CDR2 FQGNSA. This CDR3 spans 14 amino acids. Trimming removed 5 bases at V and 5 bases at J, with 15 bases between. For the second PCR, which ran for about 7 to 12 cycles, a sample-barcoded 5' primer and a J-beta primer mix were used. TCRdb reanalysed the 5' RACE reads using MiXCR and keeps one entry per CDR3 protein. The sample consists of 900,000 to 950,000 distinct CDR3 sequences, 25% to 35% of them appearing once. This sample also appeared in a second study, on T cells of mothers and their children.

The V and J genes are TRBV7-2 and TRBJ1-2; D is uncertain. The sequence came from a woman between 35 and 50 years old in good health. The specimen sequenced was blood. This CDR3 reads CASSTRTDDYGYTF. CDR3 nucleotides: TGTGCCAGCAGCACACGGACCGACGATTATGGCTACACCTTC. Supplemented by reference TRBV7-2 and TRBJ1-2, the full variable domain reads GAGVSQSPSNKVTEKGKDVELRCDPISGHTALYWYRQSLGQGLEFLIYFQGNSAPDKSGLPSDRFSAERTGGSVSTLTIQRTQQEDSAVYLCASSTRTDDYGYTFGSGTRLTVV.